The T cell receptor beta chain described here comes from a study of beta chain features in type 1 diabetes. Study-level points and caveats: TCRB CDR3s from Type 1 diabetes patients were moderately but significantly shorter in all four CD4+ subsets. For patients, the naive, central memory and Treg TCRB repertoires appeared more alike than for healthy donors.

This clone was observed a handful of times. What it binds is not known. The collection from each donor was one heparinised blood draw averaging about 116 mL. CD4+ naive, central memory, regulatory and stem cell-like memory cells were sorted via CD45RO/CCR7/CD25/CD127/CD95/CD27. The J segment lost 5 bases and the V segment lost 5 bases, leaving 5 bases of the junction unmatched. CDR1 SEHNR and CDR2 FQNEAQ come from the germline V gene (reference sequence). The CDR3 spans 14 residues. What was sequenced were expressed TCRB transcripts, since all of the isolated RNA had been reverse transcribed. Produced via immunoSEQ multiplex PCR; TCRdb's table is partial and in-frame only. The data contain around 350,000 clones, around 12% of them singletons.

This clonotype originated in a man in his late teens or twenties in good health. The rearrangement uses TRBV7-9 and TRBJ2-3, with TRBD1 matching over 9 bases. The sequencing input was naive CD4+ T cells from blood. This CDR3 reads CASSPGTGIDTQYF. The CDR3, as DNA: TGTGCCAGCAGCCCTGGGACAGGGATAGATACGCAGTATTTT.